Below, one T cell receptor (beta chain) is given with its context. The CDR3 contains 15 residues. The V gene's germline CDR1 is MNHEY and CDR2 SVGAGI. V trimming: 4 bases; J trimming: 4 bases; junction bases outside the gene matches: 8. This sample is drawn from a study of T cells after yellow fever vaccination. TCRdb reprocessed the 5' RACE reads via MiXCR and lists one record per CDR3 protein. The table has under 600,000 distinct CDR3 sequences, roughly a fifth seen once. The material sequenced was PBMCs, taken 21 days after the first yellow fever vaccination. The source of this sequence is a man younger than 35 who received the YFV17D yellow fever vaccine. J is TRBJ2-5 and V is TRBV6-5, with 8 bases matching TRBD1. The CDR3 DNA reads TGTGCCAGCAGTTCAACGTCACAGGGGGGAGAGACCCAGTACTTC. It yields the protein CASSSTSQGGETQYF.